Listed here are 28 T cell receptor beta chains from one sample, sequenced in a study of blood T cell repertoires in COVID-19. Sequencing was performed with immunoSEQ multiplex PCR; in TCRdb, only in-frame clones are kept and a portion is missing. Among 150,000 or so clones listed, about 85% were seen once. Sequencing was done on a sample of peripheral blood. These receptors all stem from a man in his 60s who had recovered from COVID-19.

The chain has TRBV10-3 and TRBJ2-7; possible D gene TRBD1, 6 bases. Germline CDR1 is ENHRY and CDR2 is SYGVKD. The CDR3 is 12 amino acids. Deletions cut 6 bases from V and 4 bases from J, with 10 bases between. DNA for the CDR3: TGTGCCATCAGCGCACAGGGTTACGAGCAGTACTTC. Translating gives CAISAQGYEQYF.

The chain joins TRBV5-4 to TRBJ2-5, with D perhaps matching TRBD1 (6 bases). This CDR3 contains 14 residues. Germline loops: CDR1 SGHNT, CDR2 YYREEE (reference sequence). Trimming took 5 bases from V and 3 from J, leaving 14 bases between them. CDR3 nucleotides: TGTGCCAGCAGTCTACAGGGAGTTAAAGAGACCCAGTACTTC. Its protein is CASSLQGVKETQYF.

This clone was observed a single time. This chain links TRBV9 with TRBJ1-1; 7 nucleotides line up with TRBD1. The CDR3 covers 14 residues. CDR1 and CDR2 (germline): SGDLS, YYNGEE. The V gene end was trimmed by 2 bases and the J gene end by 3 bases; junction bases not matched to a gene: 4. CDR3 DNA: TGTGCCAGCAGCGTTGTTACAGGGGACACTGAAGCTTTCTTT. Translation gives CASSVVTGDTEAFF.

This chain links TRBV2 with TRBJ2-1; no clear D gene. V lost 6 bases to trimming and J lost 9 bases, with 9 bases between them. CDR3 length: 11 amino acids. The germline V gene encodes CDR1 SNHLY and CDR2 FYNNEI. CDR3 coding DNA: TGTGCCAGCAGGATATCGGGTGAGCAGTTCTTC. Translated: CASRISGEQFF.

The CDR3 loop is CATTGGVEAFF. CDR3 coding DNA: TGTGCCACTACGGGGGGGGTGGAGGCTTTCTTT. V usage is TRBV19 and J usage is TRBJ1-1; possibly TRBD1 for D (5 bases). Germline V gene sequence: CDR1 LNHDA, CDR2 SQIVND (reference sequence). The CDR3 is made up of 11 amino acids. With 10 bases removed from V and 11 bases from J, the gap between germline ends came to 17 bases.

The gene calls are TRBV7-2 and TRBJ2-1, with 10 bases fitting TRBD2. This CDR3 has 17 residues. Germline lookup yields CDR1 SGHTA and CDR2 FQGNSA. Germline trimming cut 1 base from V and 9 bases from J; bases unmatched to any gene: 12. CDR3 amino acids: CASSLGQRGGPGGEQFF. The CDR3 DNA follows: TGTGCCAGCAGCTTAGGGCAGCGGGGGGGCCCGGGGGGTGAGCAGTTCTTC.

J is TRBJ1-2 and V is TRBV12-3 or TRBV12-4, with D tentatively TRBD1 (6 bases). CDR3 length: 12 amino acids. With 6 bases removed from V and 4 bases from J, the gap between germline ends came to 9 bases. In DNA, the CDR3 is TGTGCCAGCAGAACAGGGTCCTATGGCTACACCTTC. Its protein is CASRTGSYGYTF.

Ten or more counts support this clone. The rearrangement uses TRBV5-1 and TRBJ1-6; 9 nucleotides line up with TRBD1. Germline-derived CDR1 and CDR2 are SGHRS and YFSETQ. CDR3 length equals 15 residues. V lost 4 bases to trimming and J lost 8 bases; unmatched junction nucleotides: 7. DNA of the CDR3: TGCGCCAGCAGCCCCGGGACAGGGCCCTATTCACCCCTCCACTTT. Its protein is CASSPGTGPYSPLHF.

V is TRBV7-2 and J is TRBJ1-2; no clear D. V dropped 5 bases and J dropped 8 bases, with 12 bases sitting between them. The CDR3 has 12 amino acids. CDR1 SGHTA and CDR2 FQGNSA come from the germline V gene. The CDR3 sequence: CASSARPEGYTF. CDR3 DNA: TGTGCCAGCAGCGCCCGACCGGAGGGCTACACCTTC.

Only one count was recorded for this clone. The V gene is TRBV25-1, the J gene TRBJ2-5; 10 bases fit TRBD1. Germline values: CDR1 MGHDK, CDR2 SYGVNS. Trimming at V came to 11 bases and at J to 5 bases, leaving 5 bases not matched to a gene. This CDR3 is 12 amino acids long. Here the CDR3 DNA reads TGTGCCTTCCGGGACAGGGGTGAGACCCAGTACTTC. Encoded protein: CAFRDRGETQYF.

The chain recombines TRBV9 with TRBJ2-7, with a possible D match to TRBD2 (6 bases). V was pared by 0 bases and J by 0 bases, with 10 bases between. This CDR3 spans 15 amino acids. CDR1 is SGDLS and CDR2 is YYNGEE in the germline V gene. The CDR3 reads CASSVGDGGSYEQYF. CDR3 DNA: TGTGCCAGCAGCGTAGGTGACGGGGGCTCCTACGAGCAGTACTTC.

V gene TRBV3-1 (or the pseudogene TRBV3-2) combines with J gene TRBJ1-1; D unclear. The CDR3 length is 14 residues. Trimming pared 1 base from V and 5 bases from J, leaving 11 bases between. In germline, CDR1 is LGHDT, CDR2 YNNKEL (reference sequence). The CDR3 here is CASSQVDGRTEAFF. The CDR3, as DNA: TGTGCCAGCAGCCAAGTCGACGGGAGGACTGAAGCTTTCTTT.

The rearrangement joins TRBV2 to TRBJ2-2; 11 bases match TRBD2. V lost 6 bases to trimming and J lost 0 bases; unmatched junction nucleotides: 15. The CDR3 is 20 amino acids. Germline V gene data show CDR1 as SNHLY and CDR2 as FYNNEI. The CDR3 region is CASRTPGLAASISNTGELFF. CDR3 sequence (DNA): TGTGCCAGCAGGACCCCGGGACTAGCGGCCTCCATTTCGAACACCGGGGAGCTGTTTTTT.

The table lists this clone with a few counts. The chain couples TRBV6-6 to TRBJ1-5; weak D call: TRBD1 (6 bases). V dropped 5 bases and J dropped 0 bases, with 11 bases sitting between them. Per the germline V gene, CDR1 is MNHNY and CDR2 is SVGAGI (reference sequence). The CDR3 consists of 15 residues. The CDR3 DNA sequence: TGTGCCAGCAGTCCGAGGGGGAGTAGCAATCAGCCCCAGCATTTT. Its protein is CASSPRGSSNQPQHF.

The chain combines TRBV11-3 with TRBJ2-3; 9 nucleotides match TRBD2. Trimming took 5 bases from V and 0 from J; bases not matched to a gene: 9. This CDR3 is built from 17 residues. Per the germline V gene, CDR1 is SGHNT and CDR2 is YENEEA. CDR3 nucleotides: TGTGCCAGCAGCCCCGGGTGGAGCGGGGGGAGCACAGATACGCAGTATTTT. Its protein product is CASSPGWSGGSTDTQYF.

V usage is TRBV27 and J usage is TRBJ2-1, with 11 nucleotides matching TRBD2. This CDR3 has 17 amino acids. The germline CDR1 and CDR2 sequences are MNHEY and SMNVEV (reference sequence). V lost 6 bases, J lost 1 base, and 8 bases stayed unmatched. Here the CDR3 DNA reads TGTGCCAGCAGGAGAGAGACTAGCGGGGTTTCCTACAATGAGCAGTTCTTC. Translated, it gives CASRRETSGVSYNEQFF.

The V and J genes are TRBV7-2 and TRBJ1-5; D perhaps matches TRBD1 (6 bases). The CDR3 has 15 amino acids. Germline CDR1 SGHTA, CDR2 FQGNSA. The V end lost 1 base, the J end lost 4 bases, and 11 bases lay between the germline ends. CDR3 DNA sequence: TGTGCCAGCAGCTTAGAACAGGGACAAAATCAGCCCCAGCATTTT. Its translation is CASSLEQGQNQPQHF.

In DNA, the CDR3 is TGTGCCAGCAGCCCGGAGAGATGGATGAACACTGAAGCTTTCTTT. It yields the protein CASSPERWMNTEAFF. The rearrangement uses TRBV6-2 or TRBV6-3 and TRBJ1-1; D not certain. The V and J ends lost 6 bases and 0 bases respectively, with 14 bases between them. The CDR3 spans 15 residues. From germline, CDR1 is MNHEY and CDR2 SVGEGT.

The chain links TRBV9 to TRBJ2-7, with TRBD2 as a possible D gene (5 bases). This CDR3 is built from 14 residues. Germline loops: CDR1 SGDLS, CDR2 YYNGEE. V shed 5 bases and J shed 4 bases, with 16 bases lying between them. The DNA for the CDR3 is TGTGCCAGCAGTCCGCGGGCCGAACCTTACGAGCAGTACTTC. Translated: CASSPRAEPYEQYF. Drawing the rest from reference TRBV9 and TRBJ2-7, the complete variable domain is DSGVTQTPKHLITATGQRVTLRCSPRSGDLSVYWYQQSLDQGLQFLIQYYNGEERAKGNILERFSAQQFPDLHSELNLSSLELGDSALYFCASSPRAEPYEQYFGPGTRLTVT.

The gene calls are TRBV6-5 and TRBJ2-3; 8 bases align to TRBD1. With 6 bases clipped from V and 0 bases from J, the junction kept 2 bases outside the gene matches. This CDR3 contains 14 residues. CDR1 is MNHEY, CDR2 SVGAGI, per germline. DNA for the CDR3: TGTGCCAGCAGCCAGGGGGCTAGCACAGATACGCAGTATTTT. Protein product: CASSQGASTDTQYF.

V and J are TRBV7-2 and TRBJ1-2; D might be TRBD1 (6 bases). Germline lookup yields CDR1 SGHTA and CDR2 FQGNSA. The V end was cut by 8 bases, the J end by 5 bases, with 30 bases between. This CDR3 has 18 amino acids. The CDR3 loop reads CASPGVATGRRALYGYTF. The CDR3 DNA reads TGTGCCAGCCCTGGGGTGGCGACAGGCCGGCGGGCCCTATATGGCTACACCTTC. Full variable domain (remainder filled in from reference TRBV7-2 and TRBJ1-2): GAGVSQSPSNKVTEKGKDVELRCDPISGHTALYWYRQSLGQGLEFLIYFQGNSAPDKSGLPSDRFSAERTGGSVSTLTIQRTQQEDSAVYLCASPGVATGRRALYGYTFGSGTRLTVV.

The rearrangement uses TRBV19 and TRBJ1-6; maybe TRBD1 (6 bases). The CDR3 covers 15 residues. V was cut by 3 bases and J by 9 bases, with 15 bases left in between. Germline CDR1 is LNHDA and CDR2 is SQIVND (reference sequence). CDR3 region: CASSIDRGGGSPLHF. CDR3 in DNA: TGTGCCAGTAGTATCGACCGAGGGGGTGGTTCACCCCTCCACTTT.

The rearrangement uses TRBV7-2 and TRBJ1-5; no definite D call. Germline V gene data show CDR1 as SGHTA and CDR2 as FQGNSA. The V end was cut by 1 base, the J end by 5 bases, with 6 bases between. The CDR3 spans 13 residues. CDR3 sequence (DNA): TGTGCCAGCAGCTTAGTATCTGATCAGCCCCAGCATTTT. As protein: CASSLVSDQPQHF.

The chain recombines TRBV6-5 with TRBJ2-7, with 7 bases fitting TRBD2. From germline, CDR1 is MNHEY and CDR2 SVGAGI. Germline trimming cut 2 bases from V and 2 bases from J; bases unmatched to any gene: 6. The CDR3 covers 15 residues. CDR3 loop: CASSYPGSGTYEQYF. The CDR3 nucleotides read TGTGCCAGCAGTTACCCGGGCAGCGGGACCTACGAGCAGTACTTC.

The rearrangement links TRBV6-2 or TRBV6-3 to TRBJ2-5, with 7 positions matching TRBD1. Trimming cost V 2 bases and J 7 bases; bases outside gene matches: 10. The CDR3 is made up of 15 amino acids. The V gene's germline CDR1 is MNHEY and CDR2 SVGEGT. The CDR3 here is CASSYRDSHLMTQYF. In DNA form, the CDR3 reads TGTGCCAGCAGTTACCGGGACAGCCATCTGATGACCCAGTACTTC.

The CDR3 coding sequence is TGTGCCAGCAGCTTGTGGACAGGGTCTAATGAAAAACTGTTTTTT. It encodes CASSLWTGSNEKLFF. The rearrangement links TRBV5-4 to TRBJ1-4, with 8 positions matching TRBD1. Unmatched junction bases numbered 2, after V lost 1 base and J lost 3 bases. The CDR3 extends over 15 amino acids. Germline V gives CDR1 SGHNT, CDR2 YYREEE (reference sequence).

The chain recombines TRBV10-3 with TRBJ2-3; 9 nucleotides match TRBD2. The V segment lost 2 bases and the J segment 8 bases; nucleotides outside the gene matches: 8. The CDR3 spans 15 residues. Germline V gene data show CDR1 as ENHRY and CDR2 as SYGVKD. The CDR3 spells CAISERERGVATQYF. CDR3 bases: TGTGCCATCAGTGAGAGGGAGCGGGGGGTGGCTACGCAGTATTTT.

This clone was found once. The chain links TRBV5-1 to TRBJ2-3, with 10 bases lining up with TRBD2. Germline V gene sequence: CDR1 SGHRS, CDR2 YFSETQ. The J segment lost 2 bases and the V segment lost 0 bases, leaving 6 bases of the junction unmatched. The CDR3 is 17 amino acids. The DNA for the CDR3 is TGCGCCAGCAGCTTGGTCCCAGCGGGGGGGGACACAGATACGCAGTATTTT. As protein: CASSLVPAGGDTDTQYF. The complete variable domain, with remaining parts taken from reference TRBV5-1 and TRBJ2-3, reads KAGVTQTPRYLIKTRGQQVTLSCSPISGHRSVSWYQQTPGQGLQFLFEYFSETQRNKGNFPGRFSGRQFSNSRSEMNVSTLELGDSALYLCASSLVPAGGDTDTQYFGPGTRLTVL.